This T cell receptor (beta chain) was identified in a study of T cell repertoires in cytomegalovirus infection (dated by TCRdb to between 2018 and 2020). About the full investigation: Donor HLA type was relevant to the analysis, because carriage of CMV infection together with the matching HLA type was indicated by public TCR beta signatures. Paper-wide results and their limitations: Cumulative frequency of public TCR beta family members discriminated carriers of CMV infection plus the relevant HLA type in this cohort and an independent 352-donor cohort. The ex vivo response was dominated by HLA-C-restricted CMV-specific TCR beta clonotypes, which also provided the single most frequent clonotype in two of eight donors.

The CDR3, from cysteine to phenylalanine, totals 12 residues. The sequence is cut down to CDR3 DNA, 36 bases in frame from base 1. V drops 2 bases and J drops 8 bases, leaving 10 bases in between. CDR1 and CDR2 were assigned from the germline V gene as SGHDT and YYEEEE. With respect to this clonotype: Its cognate antigen has yet to be identified. Nothing much larger sits one base from this clone, and base qualities are not available.

The sequencing machine was an Illumina HiSeq 1500. In TCRdb, the public reads were trimmed at Q25 with fastp and aligned with MiXCR, with productive beta chains retained. Duplicate CDR3 protein sequences are folded into a single record with the most common DNA and genes. Recorded for this sample are roughly 200,000 distinct CDR3 sequences; about a sixth of them occurred a single time. Jointly, the top ten make up under 30% of the sample. Sequenced: CD8+ T cells from PBMCs. The receptor's source is a human donor in good health (CMV status not recorded). Some clones in this sample may be carry-over from other donors' samples. The chain couples TRBV5-6 to TRBJ1-2; the D gene remains uncertain. This receptor carries the CDR3 CASSFDPHGYTF. The DNA sequence follows: TGTGCCAGCAGCTTTGATCCTCACGGCTACACCTTC. Reference TRBV5-6 and TRBJ1-2 genes cover what lies past the CDR3, so the full variable domain is DAGVTQSPTHLIKTRGQQVTLRCSPKSGHDTVSWYQQALGQGPQFIFQYYEEEERQRGNFPDRFSGHQFPNYSSELNVNALLLGDSALYLCASSFDPHGYTFGSGTRLTVV.